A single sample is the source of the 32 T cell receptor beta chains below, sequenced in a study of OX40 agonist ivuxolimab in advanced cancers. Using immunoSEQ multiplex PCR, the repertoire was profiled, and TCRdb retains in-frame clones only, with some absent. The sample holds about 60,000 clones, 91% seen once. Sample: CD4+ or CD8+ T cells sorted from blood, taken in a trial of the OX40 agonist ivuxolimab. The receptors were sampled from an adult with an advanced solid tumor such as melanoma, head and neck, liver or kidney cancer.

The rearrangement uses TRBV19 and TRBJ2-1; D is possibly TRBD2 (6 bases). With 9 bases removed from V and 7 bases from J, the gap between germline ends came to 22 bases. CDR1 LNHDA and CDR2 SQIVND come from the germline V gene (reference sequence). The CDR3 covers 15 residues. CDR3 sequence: CARERREPQRNEQFF. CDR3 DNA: TGTGCCAGAGAAAGACGGGAGCCACAAAGAAATGAGCAGTTCTTC.

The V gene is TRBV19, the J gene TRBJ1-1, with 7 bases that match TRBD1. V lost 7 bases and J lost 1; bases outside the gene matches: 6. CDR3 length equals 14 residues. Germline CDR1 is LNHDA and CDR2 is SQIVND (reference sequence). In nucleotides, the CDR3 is TGTGCCAGTAACCGACAGGGACCGAACACTGAAGCTTTCTTT. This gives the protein CASNRQGPNTEAFF. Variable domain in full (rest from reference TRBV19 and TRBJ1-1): DGGITQSPKYLFRKEGQNVTLSCEQNLNHDAMYWYRQDPGQGLRLIYYSQIVNDFQKGDIAEGYSVSREKKESFPLTVTSAQKNPTAFYLCASNRQGPNTEAFFGQGTRLTVV.

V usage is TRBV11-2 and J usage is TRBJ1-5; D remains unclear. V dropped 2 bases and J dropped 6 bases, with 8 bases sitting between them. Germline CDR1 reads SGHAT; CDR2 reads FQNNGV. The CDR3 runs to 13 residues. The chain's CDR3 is CASSLIWGQPQHF. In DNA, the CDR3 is TGTGCCAGCAGCTTAATATGGGGTCAGCCCCAGCATTTT.

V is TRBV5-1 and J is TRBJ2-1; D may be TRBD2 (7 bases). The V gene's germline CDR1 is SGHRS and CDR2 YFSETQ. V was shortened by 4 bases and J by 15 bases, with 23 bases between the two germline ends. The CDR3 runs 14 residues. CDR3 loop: CASSPLGGLVGLFF. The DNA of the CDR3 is TGCGCCAGCAGCCCCCTCGGGGGGCTAGTCGGACTGTTCTTC. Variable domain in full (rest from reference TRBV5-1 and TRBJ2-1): KAGVTQTPRYLIKTRGQQVTLSCSPISGHRSVSWYQQTPGQGLQFLFEYFSETQRNKGNFPGRFSGRQFSNSRSEMNVSTLELGDSALYLCASSPLGGLVGLFFGPGTRLTVL.

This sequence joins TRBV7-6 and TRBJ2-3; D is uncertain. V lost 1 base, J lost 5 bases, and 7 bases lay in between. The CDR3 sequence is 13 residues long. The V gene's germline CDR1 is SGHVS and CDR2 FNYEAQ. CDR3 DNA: TGTGCCAGCAGCTTAGTCGGAGTAGATACGCAGTATTTT. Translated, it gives CASSLVGVDTQYF.

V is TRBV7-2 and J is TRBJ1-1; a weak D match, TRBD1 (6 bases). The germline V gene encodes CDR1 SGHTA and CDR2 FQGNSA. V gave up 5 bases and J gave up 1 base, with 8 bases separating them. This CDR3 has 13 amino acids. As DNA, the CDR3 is TGTGCCAGCAGCATGGACAGGAACACTGAAGCTTTCTTT. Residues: CASSMDRNTEAFF.

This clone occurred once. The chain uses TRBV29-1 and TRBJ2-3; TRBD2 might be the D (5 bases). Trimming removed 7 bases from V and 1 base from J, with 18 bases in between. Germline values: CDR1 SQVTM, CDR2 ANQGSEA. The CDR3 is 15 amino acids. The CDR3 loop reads CSANRLSRGTDTQYF. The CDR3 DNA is TGCAGCGCCAATAGACTAAGCCGCGGCACAGATACGCAGTATTTT.

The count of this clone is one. The CDR3 DNA reads as TGTGCCAGCAGCTGGGACTTGAACACCGGGGAGCTGTTTTTT. This encodes CASSWDLNTGELFF. The genes are TRBV9 and TRBJ2-2, with D possibly matching TRBD2 (6 bases). The V gene's germline CDR1 is SGDLS and CDR2 YYNGEE. V dropped 4 bases and J dropped 1 base, with 8 bases sitting between them. The CDR3 spans 14 residues.

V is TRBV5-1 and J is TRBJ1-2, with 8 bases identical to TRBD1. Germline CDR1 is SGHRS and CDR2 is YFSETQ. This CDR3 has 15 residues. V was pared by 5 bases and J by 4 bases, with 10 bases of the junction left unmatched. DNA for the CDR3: TGCGCCAGCAGAACCCAACAGGGGGTGGTCTATGGCTACACCTTC. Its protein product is CASRTQQGVVYGYTF.

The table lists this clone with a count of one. CDR3 DNA sequence: TGTGCCACGGGGGGACTGGACTATAATGAGCAGTTCTTC. Residues: CATGGLDYNEQFF. This rearrangement joins TRBV28 to TRBJ2-1; TRBD2 aligns across 7 bases. The germline V gene encodes CDR1 MDHEN and CDR2 SYDVKM. V lost 10 bases and J lost 7; bases outside the gene matches: 10. This CDR3 comprises 13 residues.

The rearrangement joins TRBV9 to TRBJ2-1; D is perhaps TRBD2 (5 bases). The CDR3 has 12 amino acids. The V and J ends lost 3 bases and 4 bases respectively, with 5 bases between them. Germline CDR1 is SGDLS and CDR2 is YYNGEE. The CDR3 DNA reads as TGTGCCAGCAGCGCGGGATACAATGAGCAGTTCTTC. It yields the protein CASSAGYNEQFF.

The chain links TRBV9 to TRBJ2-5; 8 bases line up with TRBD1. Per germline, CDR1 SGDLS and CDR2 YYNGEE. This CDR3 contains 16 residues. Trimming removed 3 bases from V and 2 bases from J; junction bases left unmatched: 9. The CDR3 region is CASSATGTGRQETQYF. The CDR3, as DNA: TGTGCCAGCAGCGCCACCGGGACAGGACGACAAGAGACCCAGTACTTC.

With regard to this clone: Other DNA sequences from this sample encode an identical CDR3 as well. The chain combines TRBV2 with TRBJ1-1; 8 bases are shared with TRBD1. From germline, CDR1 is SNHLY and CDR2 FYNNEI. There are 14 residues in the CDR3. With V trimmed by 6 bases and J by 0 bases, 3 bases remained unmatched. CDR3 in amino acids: CASSRQGLNTEAFF. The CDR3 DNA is TGTGCCAGCAGCCGACAGGGGTTGAACACTGAAGCTTTCTTT.

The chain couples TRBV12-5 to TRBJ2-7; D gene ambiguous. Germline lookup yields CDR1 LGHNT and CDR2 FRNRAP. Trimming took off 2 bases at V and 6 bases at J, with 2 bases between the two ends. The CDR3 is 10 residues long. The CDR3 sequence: CASGLLEQYF. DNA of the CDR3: TGTGCTAGTGGTTTGCTCGAGCAGTACTTC.

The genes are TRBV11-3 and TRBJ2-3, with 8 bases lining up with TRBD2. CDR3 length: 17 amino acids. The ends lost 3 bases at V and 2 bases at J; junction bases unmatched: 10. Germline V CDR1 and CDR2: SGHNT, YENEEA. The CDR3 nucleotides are TGTGCCAGCAGCTTGGGGTTGCTAGCGGGTACCACAGATACGCAGTATTTT. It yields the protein CASSLGLLAGTTDTQYF.

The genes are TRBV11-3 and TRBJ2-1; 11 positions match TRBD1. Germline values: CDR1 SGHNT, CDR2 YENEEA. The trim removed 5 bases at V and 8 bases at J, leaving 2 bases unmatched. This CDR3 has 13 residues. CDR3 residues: CASSGDRGDEQFF. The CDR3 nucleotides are TGTGCCAGCAGCGGGGACAGGGGGGATGAGCAGTTCTTC.

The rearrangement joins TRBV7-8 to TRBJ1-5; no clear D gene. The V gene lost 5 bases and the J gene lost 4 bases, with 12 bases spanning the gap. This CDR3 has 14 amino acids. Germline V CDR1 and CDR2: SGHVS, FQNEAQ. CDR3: CASSPLGGNQPQHF. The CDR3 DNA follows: TGTGCCAGCAGCCCGCTTGGTGGAAATCAGCCCCAGCATTTT.

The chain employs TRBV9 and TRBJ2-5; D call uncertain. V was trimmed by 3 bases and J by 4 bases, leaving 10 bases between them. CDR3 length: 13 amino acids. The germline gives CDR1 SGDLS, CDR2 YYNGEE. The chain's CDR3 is CASSGAPGETQYF. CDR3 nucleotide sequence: TGTGCCAGCAGCGGTGCCCCTGGAGAGACCCAGTACTTC.

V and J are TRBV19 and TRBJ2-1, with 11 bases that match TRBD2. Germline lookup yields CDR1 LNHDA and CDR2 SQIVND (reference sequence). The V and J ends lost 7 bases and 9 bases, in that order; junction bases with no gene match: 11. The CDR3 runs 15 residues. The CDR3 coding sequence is TGTGCCAGTATAGCGGGAGGGTTGGGTACAGGTGAGCAGTTCTTC. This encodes CASIAGGLGTGEQFF.

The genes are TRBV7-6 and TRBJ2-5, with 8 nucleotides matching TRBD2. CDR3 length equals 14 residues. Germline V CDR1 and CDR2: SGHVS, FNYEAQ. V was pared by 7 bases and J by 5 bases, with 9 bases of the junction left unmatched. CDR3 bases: TGTGCCAGCATCCCGGGAGGGCGAGGCGAGACCCAGTACTTC. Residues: CASIPGGRGETQYF.

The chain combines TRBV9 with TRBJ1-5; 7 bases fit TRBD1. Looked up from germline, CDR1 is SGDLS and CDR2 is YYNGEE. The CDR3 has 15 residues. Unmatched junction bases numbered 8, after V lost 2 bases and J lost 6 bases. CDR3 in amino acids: CASSVGTNRGQPQHF. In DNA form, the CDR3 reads TGTGCCAGCAGCGTCGGCACCAACAGGGGTCAGCCCCAGCATTTT.

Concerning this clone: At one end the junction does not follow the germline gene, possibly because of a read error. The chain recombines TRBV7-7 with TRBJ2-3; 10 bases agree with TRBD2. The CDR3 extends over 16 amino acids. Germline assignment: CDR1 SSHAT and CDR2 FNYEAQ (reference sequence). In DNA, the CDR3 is TGTGCTAGCAGCTTAGGGTCAGCGGGAGGGCCAAATACGCAGTATTTT. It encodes CASSLGSAGGPNTQYF.

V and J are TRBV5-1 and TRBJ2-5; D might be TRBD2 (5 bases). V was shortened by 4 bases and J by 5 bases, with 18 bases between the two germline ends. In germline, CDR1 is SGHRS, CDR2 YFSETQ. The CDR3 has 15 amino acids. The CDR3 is CASSLLTRAVETQYF. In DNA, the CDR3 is TGCGCCAGCAGCCTCCTAACTAGGGCGGTGGAGACCCAGTACTTC.

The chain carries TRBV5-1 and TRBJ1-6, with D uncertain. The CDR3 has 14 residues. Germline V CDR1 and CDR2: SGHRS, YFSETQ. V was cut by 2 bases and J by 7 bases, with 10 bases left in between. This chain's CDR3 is CASSFESSNSPLHF. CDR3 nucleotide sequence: TGCGCCAGCAGCTTCGAGTCCTCAAATTCACCCCTCCACTTT.

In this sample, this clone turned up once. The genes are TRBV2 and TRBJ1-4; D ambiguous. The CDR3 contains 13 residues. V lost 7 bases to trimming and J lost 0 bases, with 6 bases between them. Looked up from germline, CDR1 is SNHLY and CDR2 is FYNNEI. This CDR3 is CASTGSTNEKLFF. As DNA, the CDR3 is TGTGCCAGCACTGGGTCAACTAATGAAAAACTGTTTTTT.

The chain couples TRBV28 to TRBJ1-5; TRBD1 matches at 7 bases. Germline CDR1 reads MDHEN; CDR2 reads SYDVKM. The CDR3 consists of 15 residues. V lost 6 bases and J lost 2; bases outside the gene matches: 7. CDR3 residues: CASRHGTAGNQPQHF. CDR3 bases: TGTGCCAGCAGGCACGGGACAGCGGGCAATCAGCCCCAGCATTTT.

CDR3 DNA sequence: TGTGCCAGCAGTGAGCACCAGGGCAAAGAGACCCAGTACTTC. Translation gives CASSEHQGKETQYF. The J gene is TRBJ2-5, the V gene TRBV2; D might be TRBD1 (5 bases). Germline CDR1 is SNHLY and CDR2 is FYNNEI. V lost 3 bases, J lost 3 bases, and 11 bases lay in between. The CDR3 spans 14 residues.

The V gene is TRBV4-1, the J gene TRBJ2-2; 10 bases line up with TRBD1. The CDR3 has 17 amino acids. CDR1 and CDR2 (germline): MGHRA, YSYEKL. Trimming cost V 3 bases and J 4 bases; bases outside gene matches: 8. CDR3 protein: CASSQPPGQGTTGELFF. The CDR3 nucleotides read TGCGCCAGCAGCCAGCCCCCGGGACAGGGGACCACCGGGGAGCTGTTTTTT.

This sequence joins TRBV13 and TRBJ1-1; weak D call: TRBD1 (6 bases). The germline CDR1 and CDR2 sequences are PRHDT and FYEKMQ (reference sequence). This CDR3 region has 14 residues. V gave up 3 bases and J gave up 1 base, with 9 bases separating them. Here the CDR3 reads CASSFQGRNTEAFF. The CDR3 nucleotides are TGTGCCAGCAGCTTTCAGGGGAGGAACACTGAAGCTTTCTTT.

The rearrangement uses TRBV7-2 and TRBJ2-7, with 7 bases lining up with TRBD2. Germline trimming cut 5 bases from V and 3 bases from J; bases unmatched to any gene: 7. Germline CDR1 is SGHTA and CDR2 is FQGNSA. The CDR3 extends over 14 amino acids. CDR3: CASSGTTSYYEQYF. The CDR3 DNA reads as TGTGCCAGCAGCGGGACTACTTCCTACTACGAGCAGTACTTC.

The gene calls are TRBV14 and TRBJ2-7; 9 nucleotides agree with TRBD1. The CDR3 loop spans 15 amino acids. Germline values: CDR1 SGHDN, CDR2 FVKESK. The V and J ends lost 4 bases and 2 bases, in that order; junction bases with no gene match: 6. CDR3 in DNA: TGTGCCAGCAGCCGGCCGGGACAGGGCCCCTACGAGCAGTACTTC. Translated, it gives CASSRPGQGPYEQYF.

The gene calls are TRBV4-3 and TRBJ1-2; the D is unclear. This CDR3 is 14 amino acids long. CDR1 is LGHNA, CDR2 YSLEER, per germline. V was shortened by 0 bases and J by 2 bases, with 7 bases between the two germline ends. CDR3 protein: CASSQDGRNYGYTF. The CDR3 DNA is TGCGCCAGCAGCCAAGATGGCAGAAACTATGGCTACACCTTC.